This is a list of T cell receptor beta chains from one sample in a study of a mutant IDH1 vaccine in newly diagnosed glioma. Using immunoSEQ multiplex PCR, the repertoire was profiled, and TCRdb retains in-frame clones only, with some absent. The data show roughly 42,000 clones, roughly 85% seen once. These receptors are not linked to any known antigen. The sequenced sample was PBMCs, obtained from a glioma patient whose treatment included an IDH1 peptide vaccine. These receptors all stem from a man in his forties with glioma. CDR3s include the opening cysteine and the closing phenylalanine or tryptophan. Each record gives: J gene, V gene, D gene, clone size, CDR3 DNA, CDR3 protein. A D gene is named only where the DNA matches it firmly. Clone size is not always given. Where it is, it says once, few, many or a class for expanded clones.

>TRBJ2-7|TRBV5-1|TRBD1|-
TGCGCCAGCAGCTTGGGGGTACAGGGGGCGGGCGAGCAGTACTTC
CASSLGVQGAGEQYF
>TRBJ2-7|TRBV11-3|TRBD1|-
TGTGCCAGCAGCTTCGGTGGCGGACAGGGGAACGAGCAGTACTTC
CASSFGGGQGNEQYF
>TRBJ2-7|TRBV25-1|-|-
TGTGCCAGCAGGGGACTTCACTACGAGCAGTACTTC
CASRGLHYEQYF
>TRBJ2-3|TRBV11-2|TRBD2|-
TGTGCCAGCAGCTTCAGCGGGAGGGGCGCAGATACGCAGTATTTT
CASSFSGRGADTQYF
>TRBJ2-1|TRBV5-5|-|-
TGTGCCAGCAGGGATGAGCAGTTCTTC
CASRDEQFF
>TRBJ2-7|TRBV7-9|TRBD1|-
TGTGCCAGCAGCCCAGGGACAGGCCGGCAGTACTTC
CASSPGTGRQYF
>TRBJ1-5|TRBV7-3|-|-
TGTGCCAGCAGCTTCACAAATAGCAATCAGCCCCAGCATTTT
CASSFTNSNQPQHF
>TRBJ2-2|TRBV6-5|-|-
TGTGCCAGCAGCCTCAGGGGCCCCATCACCGGGGAGCTGTTTTTT
CASSLRGPITGELFF
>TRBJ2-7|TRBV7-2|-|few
TGTGCCAGCAGCCTCCAGAGCCCCCGCTCCTACGAGCAGTACTTC
CASSLQSPRSYEQYF
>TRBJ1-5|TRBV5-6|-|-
TGTGCCAGCAGCTCGTCTGGACGGGCGGGATATGATCCCCAGCATTTT
CASSSSGRAGYDPQHF
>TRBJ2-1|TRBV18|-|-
TGTGCCAGCTCACCAAGGCGGTCAGAGTCCTACAATGAGCAGTTCTTC
CASSPRRSESYNEQFF
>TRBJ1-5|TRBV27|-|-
TGTGCCAGCAGTTTAAGGGGTCTTAGCAATCAGCCCCAGCATTTT
CASSLRGLSNQPQHF
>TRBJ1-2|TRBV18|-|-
TGTGCCAGCTCACCGTCAAGGGGCGATAGCTATGGCTACACCTTC
CASSPSRGDSYGYTF
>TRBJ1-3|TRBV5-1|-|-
TGCGCCAGCAGCGTGGACGCGGGAGGAAACACCATATATTTT
CASSVDAGGNTIYF
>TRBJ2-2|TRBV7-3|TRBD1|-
TGTGCCAGCAGCTTGGGACAGCTTAACACCGGGGAGCTGTTTTTT
CASSLGQLNTGELFF
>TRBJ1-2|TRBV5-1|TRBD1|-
TGCGCCAGCAGTTACGACAGGGGAGGCTACACCTTC
CASSYDRGGYTF
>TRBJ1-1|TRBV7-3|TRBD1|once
TGTGCCAGCAGCCTTGGGACAGCCCGGAAAGCTTTCTTT
CASSLGTARKAFF
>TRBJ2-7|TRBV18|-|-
TGTGCCAGCTCACCATCCGGCATATCCTACGAGCAGTACTTC
CASSPSGISYEQYF
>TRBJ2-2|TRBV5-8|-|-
TGTGCCAGCAGCTTGGCCAGGCAGGGAACAACCGGGGAGCTGTTTTTT
CASSLARQGTTGELFF
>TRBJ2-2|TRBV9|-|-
TGTGCCAGCAGCACGGGCGCGTCGGACACCGGGGAGCTGTTTTTT
CASSTGASDTGELFF
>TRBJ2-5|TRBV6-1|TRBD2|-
TGTGCCAGCAATGGACTAGCGGGCCTCCAAGAGACCCAGTACTTC
CASNGLAGLQETQYF
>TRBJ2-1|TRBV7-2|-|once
TGTGCCAGCAGCTTAGGGCGGGATAAGCAGTTCTTC
CASSLGRDKQFF
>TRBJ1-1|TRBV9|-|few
TGTGCCAGCAGCGTAGAGGGGGGCGGGAACTTT
CASSVEGGGNF
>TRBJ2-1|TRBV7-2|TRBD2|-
TGTGCCAGCAGCTTAACTGTCTTAGCGGGAGCAGGCAATGAGCAGTTCTTC
CASSLTVLAGAGNEQFF
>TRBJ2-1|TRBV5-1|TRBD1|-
TGCGCCAGCAGCTTGGCCTTTAGTGGGGGACAGGGATCGTGGGCTGAGCAGTTCTTC
CASSLAFSGGQGSWAEQFF
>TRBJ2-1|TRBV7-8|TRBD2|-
TGTGCCAGCAGCTTGGGGGACGGGACTAGCGGATCCAATGAGCAGTTCTTC
CASSLGDGTSGSNEQFF
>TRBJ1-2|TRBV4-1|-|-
TGCGCCAGCAGCCATGGTAACTATGGCTACACCTTC
CASSHGNYGYTF
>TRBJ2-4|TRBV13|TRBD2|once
TGTGCCAGCAGCTCGCCGACTAGCGGAGAAAACATTCAGTACTTC
CASSSPTSGENIQYF
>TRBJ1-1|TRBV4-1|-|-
TGCGCCAGCAGCCAAGTGGGAGGGGCCGAAGCTTTCTTT
CASSQVGGAEAFF
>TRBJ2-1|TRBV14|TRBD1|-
TGTGCCAGCAGCCCTCGGACAGGGTCATCAGGCGAGCAGTTCTTC
CASSPRTGSSGEQFF
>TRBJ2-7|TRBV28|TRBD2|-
TGTGCCAGTAATCGGGGGATAGGCGGGGGCTCCTACGAGCAGTACTTC
CASNRGIGGGSYEQYF
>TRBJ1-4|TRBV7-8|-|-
TGTGCCAGCAGCTTAAACGGAGCTGGGAGACTTATTGAAAAACTGTTTTTT
CASSLNGAGRLIEKLFF
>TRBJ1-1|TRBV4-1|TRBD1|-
TGCGCCAGCAGCCAGATGCAGGGGGAGACTGAAGCTTTCTTT
CASSQMQGETEAFF
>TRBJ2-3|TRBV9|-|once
TGTGCCAGCAGCGTAGCTACGAGTAGCGGAGTATCGGCAGATACGCAGTATTTT
CASSVATSSGVSADTQYF
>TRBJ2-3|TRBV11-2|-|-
TGTGCCAGCAGCTTTTGGGGCCGGGCAGATACGCAGTATTTT
CASSFWGRADTQYF
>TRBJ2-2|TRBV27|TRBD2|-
TGTGCCAGCAGCGGACTAGCGGGATGGAACACCGGGGAGCTGTTTTTT
CASSGLAGWNTGELFF
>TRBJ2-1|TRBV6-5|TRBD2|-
TGTGCCAGCAAACCGGGACTAGCGGACAATGAGCAGTTCTTC
CASKPGLADNEQFF
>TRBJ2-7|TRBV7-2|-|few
TGTGCCAGCAGCTTAGACCATCTAGCTGGCGAGGAGCAGTACTTC
CASSLDHLAGEEQYF
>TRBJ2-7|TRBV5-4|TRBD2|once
TGTGCCAGCAGCGGGGCGGGAGTAGGCTCCGAGCAGTACTTC
CASSGAGVGSEQYF
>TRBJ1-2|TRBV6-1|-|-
TGTGCCAGCAGTCAGGGTAATGGCTACACCTTC
CASSQGNGYTF
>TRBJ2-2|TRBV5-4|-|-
TGTGCCAGCAGCCCGCCGGGACAGAACACCGGGGAGCTGTTTTTT
CASSPPGQNTGELFF
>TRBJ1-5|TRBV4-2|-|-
TGTGCCAGCAGCCAAGAGTGGGAGTTATGGCCCCAGCATTTT
CASSQEWELWPQHF
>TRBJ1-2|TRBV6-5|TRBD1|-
TGTGCCAGCAGTTACCGACAGGGACGGCTGGATGGCTACACCTTC
CASSYRQGRLDGYTF
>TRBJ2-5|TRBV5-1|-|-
TGCGCCAGCAGCTTGAGTAGTGTCTATCCTCAAGAGACCCAGTACTTC
CASSLSSVYPQETQYF
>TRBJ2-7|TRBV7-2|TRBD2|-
TGTGCCAGCAGCTCTACTAGCGGGAAAACCTACGAGCAGTACTTC
CASSSTSGKTYEQYF
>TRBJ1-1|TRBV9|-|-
TGTGCCAGCAGCAACCTAAACACTGAAGCTTTCTTT
CASSNLNTEAFF
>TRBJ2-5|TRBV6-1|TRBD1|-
TGTGCCAGCAGTCGACAGGGTGGGCAAGAGACCCAGTACTTC
CASSRQGGQETQYF
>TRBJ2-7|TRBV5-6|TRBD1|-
TGTGCCAGCAGCAAAGGACAGGGGGATCCCTACGAGCAGTACTTC
CASSKGQGDPYEQYF
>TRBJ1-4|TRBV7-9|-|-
TGTGCCAGCAGGGACGGGGGGATGGCTAATGAAAAACTGTTTTTT
CASRDGGMANEKLFF
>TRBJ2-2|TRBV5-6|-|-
TGTGCCAGCAGCCTGCCTTCCCAGCGAGCGGTCGGGGAGCTGTTTTTT
CASSLPSQRAVGELFF
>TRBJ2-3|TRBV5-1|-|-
TGCGCCAGCAGCCCGGGCCGGGCTGGAGATACGCAGTATTTT
CASSPGRAGDTQYF
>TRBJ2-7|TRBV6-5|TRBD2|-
TGTGCCAGCAGTCCATATCGACTAGCAGGCGAGCAGTACTTC
CASSPYRLAGEQYF
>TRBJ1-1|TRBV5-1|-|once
TGCGCCAGCAGCTTGGATGGAGAGGACACTGAAGCTTTCTTT
CASSLDGEDTEAFF
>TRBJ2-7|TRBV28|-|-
TGTGCCACAAAGGGGCATAACGAGCAGTACTTC
CATKGHNEQYF
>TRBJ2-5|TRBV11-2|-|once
TGTGCCAGCAGTCCCGGGGAGACCCAGTACTTC
CASSPGETQYF
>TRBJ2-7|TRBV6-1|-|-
TGTGCCAGCATCCGGGACGCCTCCTCCTACGAGCAGTACTTC
CASIRDASSYEQYF
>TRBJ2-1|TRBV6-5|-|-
TGTGCCAGCACCCAAGCCGGTGAGCAGTTCTTC
CASTQAGEQFF
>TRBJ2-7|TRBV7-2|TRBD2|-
TGTGCCAGCAGAGGGGGGACTAGCGGGTCCTACGAGCAGTACTTC
CASRGGTSGSYEQYF
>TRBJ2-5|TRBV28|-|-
TGCCTTGTGGGGCCGGTGGAGACCCAGTACTTC
CLVGPVETQYF
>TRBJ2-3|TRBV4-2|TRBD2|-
TGTGCCAGCAGCCAAGATCTTCATAGCGGGAGAAGTCGGGGGGATACGCAGTATTTT
CASSQDLHSGRSRGDTQYF